Listed below are T cell receptor beta chains from one sample, sequenced in a study of blood T cell repertoires in COVID-19. This table comes from immunoSEQ multiplex PCR, and its TCRdb copy is limited to in-frame clones, with some not included. The repertoire holds some 180,000 clones, with about nine tenths as singletons. Sequencing was carried out using peripheral blood. All receptors come from a man aged 35 to 55 with acute or convalescent COVID-19. Both conserved end residues are part of each CDR3. Clone size is given for some rows only: seen once, a few or many times, or a class if the clone is expanded.

V: TRBV6-5; J: TRBJ1-1; size: .; CDR3: CASSTPMTVNTEAFF
V: TRBV6-4; J: TRBJ2-2; size: .; CDR3: CASSTTGDTGELFF
V: TRBV19; J: TRBJ2-5; size: .; CDR3: CASSLGTGIQETQYF
V: TRBV7-2; J: TRBJ2-1; size: .; CDR3: CASSSDSLLSNEQFF
V: TRBV28; J: TRBJ1-1; size: .; CDR3: CASTPPDRGLTEAFF
V: TRBV7-9; J: TRBJ1-5; size: .; CDR3: CASSFDRTRGMQPQHF
V: TRBV28; J: TRBJ1-2; size: .; CDR3: CASTSGTGAIYGYTF
V: TRBV27; J: TRBJ1-1; size: .; CDR3: CASSLLSGEKNTEAFF
V: TRBV7-2; J: TRBJ2-7; size: .; CDR3: CASSLGSSSGGYEQYF
V: TRBV9; J: TRBJ2-1; size: .; CDR3: CASSVVSGSYNEQFF
V: TRBV5-4; J: TRBJ2-5; size: .; CDR3: CASSSVSGFEYF
V: TRBV11-3; J: TRBJ2-5; size: .; CDR3: CASSQSRDREETQYF
V: TRBV5-1; J: TRBJ2-3; size: .; CDR3: CASSSRSRTDTQYF
V: TRBV7-6; J: TRBJ2-3; size: .; CDR3: CASSLGWASTDTQYF
V: TRBV11-2; J: TRBJ2-7; size: .; CDR3: CASSRTGTGLYEQYF
V: TRBV30; J: TRBJ1-5; size: .; CDR3: CAWGPRQGVNQPQHF
V: TRBV28; J: TRBJ2-1; size: .; CDR3: CASSLQDRLRFF
V: TRBV19; J: TRBJ2-3; size: .; CDR3: CASSTPIAGPPDTQYF
V: TRBV30; J: TRBJ2-1; size: .; CDR3: CAWSPGGAHNEQFF
V: TRBV7-9; J: TRBJ1-1; size: .; CDR3: CASSLDRGLNTEAFF
V: TRBV11-2; J: TRBJ2-1; size: few; CDR3: CASSWGQGNEQFF
V: TRBV7-6; J: TRBJ1-6; size: .; CDR3: CASSLGSGVGNSPLHF
V: TRBV7-2; J: TRBJ2-4; size: .; CDR3: CASSLAAQGKNIQYF
V: TRBV10-3; J: TRBJ1-2; size: once; CDR3: CAISIDREDYGYTF
V: TRBV30; J: TRBJ2-1; size: .; CDR3: CAWSGRGQPPAPSSYNEQFF
V: TRBV7-2; J: TRBJ2-5; size: .; CDR3: CASSSPLGTQYF
V: TRBV18; J: TRBJ2-4; size: .; CDR3: CASSPSLNIQYF
V: TRBV12-3/TRBV12-4; J: TRBJ2-5; size: .; CDR3: CASSLLVQETQYF
V: TRBV6-5; J: TRBJ2-2; size: .; CDR3: CASSPLGYGEGELFF
V: TRBV9; J: TRBJ2-1; size: .; CDR3: CASSVTAASSYNEQFF
V: TRBV6-6; J: TRBJ2-2; size: .; CDR3: CASSLRDSGLMYTGELFF
V: TRBV28; J: TRBJ1-3; size: .; CDR3: CASSSPGQVSGNTIYF
V: TRBV6-5; J: TRBJ1-6; size: .; CDR3: CASRPTRDVSPLHF
V: TRBV18; J: TRBJ2-5; size: .; CDR3: CASSPLAGVQETQYF
V: TRBV7-2; J: TRBJ1-1; size: .; CDR3: CASSLKGQGRGEAFF
V: TRBV5-6; J: TRBJ1-2; size: .; CDR3: CASSLGQGVYGYTF
V: TRBV6-6; J: TRBJ1-5; size: .; CDR3: CASSFDPGYQPQHF
V: TRBV28; J: TRBJ1-1; size: .; CDR3: CASSFQVTNTEAFF
V: TRBV5-4; J: TRBJ1-2; size: .; CDR3: CASSPPRDRGSGYTF
V: TRBV6-5; J: TRBJ1-6; size: few; CDR3: CASRAEGDSPLHF
V: TRBV19; J: TRBJ2-5; size: .; CDR3: CASSIIGLAGGQETQYF
V: TRBV6-6; J: TRBJ1-5; size: .; CDR3: CASSLRGAGNQPQHF
V: TRBV7-6; J: TRBJ2-5; size: .; CDR3: CASSLRRGGETQYF
V: TRBV6-1; J: TRBJ1-1; size: few; CDR3: CASSEYGRGTEAFF
V: TRBV7-3; J: TRBJ2-5; size: once; CDR3: CASSLGGDGGTQYF
V: TRBV10-2; J: TRBJ1-5; size: .; CDR3: CASSETGVNQPQHF
V: TRBV18; J: TRBJ2-5; size: .; CDR3: CASSPLGTGTPLSQETQYF
V: TRBV2; J: TRBJ1-5; size: .; CDR3: CASSEFESGNQPQHF
V: TRBV5-5; J: TRBJ2-7; size: .; CDR3: CASSSRQGYEQYF